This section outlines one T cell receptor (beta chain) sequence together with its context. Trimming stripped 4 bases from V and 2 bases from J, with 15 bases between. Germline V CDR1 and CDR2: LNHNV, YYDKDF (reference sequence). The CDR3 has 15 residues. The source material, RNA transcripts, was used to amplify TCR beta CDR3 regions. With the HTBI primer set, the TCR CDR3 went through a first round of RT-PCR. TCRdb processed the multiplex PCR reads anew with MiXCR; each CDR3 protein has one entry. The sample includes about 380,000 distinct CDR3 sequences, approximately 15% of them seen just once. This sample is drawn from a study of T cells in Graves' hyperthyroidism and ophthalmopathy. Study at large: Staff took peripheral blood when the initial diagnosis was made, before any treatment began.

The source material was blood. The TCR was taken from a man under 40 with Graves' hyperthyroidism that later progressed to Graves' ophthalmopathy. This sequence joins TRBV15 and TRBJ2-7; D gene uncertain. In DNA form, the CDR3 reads TGTGCCACCAGCACTCTGGACGGAACTACCTACGAGCAGTACTTC. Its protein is CATSTLDGTTYEQYF.